Listed below are T cell receptor beta chains from one sample, sequenced in a study of cytomegalovirus exposure and HLA in healthy donors. Using immunoSEQ multiplex PCR, the repertoire was profiled, and TCRdb retains in-frame clones only, with some absent. The sample records 100,000 to 150,000 clones, roughly 79% being singletons. The sample consisted of PBMCs. These receptors were taken from a woman aged 45 to 65 in good health and CMV-seronegative. Both conserved end residues are part of each CDR3. A D gene is named only where the DNA matches it firmly. Clone size is given for some rows only: seen once, a few or many times, or a class if the clone is expanded.

V gene: TRBV7-6
D gene: NA
clone size: NA
J gene: TRBJ2-2
CDR3 protein: CASYPGTNTGELFF
CDR3 DNA: TGTGCCAGCTACCCCGGGACTAACACCGGGGAGCTGTTTTTT

V gene: TRBV5-1
D gene: NA
clone size: NA
J gene: TRBJ2-7
CDR3 protein: CASSLQTEVYEQYF
CDR3 DNA: TGCGCCAGCAGCTTGCAGACGGAGGTCTACGAGCAGTACTTC

V gene: TRBV29-1
D gene: NA
clone size: NA
J gene: TRBJ2-2
CDR3 protein: CSVAGSNTGELFF
CDR3 DNA: TGCAGCGTTGCCGGGTCGAACACCGGGGAGCTGTTTTTT

V gene: TRBV19
D gene: TRBD2
clone size: NA
J gene: TRBJ2-1
CDR3 protein: CASSFTSGRNEQFF
CDR3 DNA: TGTGCCAGTAGCTTTACTAGCGGGCGGAATGAGCAGTTCTTC

V gene: TRBV7-9
D gene: NA
clone size: once
J gene: TRBJ1-5
CDR3 protein: CASSKRDQPQHF
CDR3 DNA: TGTGCCAGCAGCAAGAGGGATCAGCCCCAGCATTTT

V gene: TRBV7-2
D gene: TRBD1
clone size: NA
J gene: TRBJ1-2
CDR3 protein: CASSRRQGSVYGYTF
CDR3 DNA: TGTGCCAGCAGCCGTCGACAGGGTTCTGTCTATGGCTACACCTTC

V gene: TRBV19
D gene: NA
clone size: once
J gene: TRBJ1-2
CDR3 protein: CASSIGSNLLSGYTF
CDR3 DNA: TGTGCCAGTAGTATAGGCTCTAACCTCTTAAGTGGCTACACCTTC

V gene: TRBV5-1
D gene: TRBD1
clone size: NA
J gene: TRBJ1-1
CDR3 protein: CASSFTGADTEAFF
CDR3 DNA: TGCGCCAGCAGCTTCACAGGGGCCGACACTGAAGCTTTCTTT

V gene: TRBV10-3
D gene: TRBD2
clone size: NA
J gene: TRBJ2-5
CDR3 protein: CAISGTSGSIKQETQYF
CDR3 DNA: TGTGCCATCAGCGGGACTAGCGGGAGCATAAAACAAGAGACCCAGTACTTC

V gene: TRBV7-7
D gene: TRBD1
clone size: NA
J gene: TRBJ2-2
CDR3 protein: CASSLSGGYGELFF
CDR3 DNA: TGTGCTAGCAGCTTGTCAGGGGGCTACGGGGAGCTGTTTTTT

V gene: TRBV29-1
D gene: NA
clone size: NA
J gene: TRBJ2-1
CDR3 protein: CSVDRTQGIQSYNEQFF
CDR3 DNA: TGCAGCGTCGATCGGACCCAGGGGATTCAGTCCTACAATGAGCAGTTCTTC

V gene: TRBV5-6
D gene: NA
clone size: NA
J gene: TRBJ1-5
CDR3 protein: CASSRLAGNQPQHF
CDR3 DNA: TGTGCCAGCAGCCGTCTGGCTGGCAATCAGCCCCAGCATTTT

V gene: TRBV4-1
D gene: NA
clone size: NA
J gene: TRBJ2-3
CDR3 protein: CASSQVDSNQPQYF
CDR3 DNA: TGCGCCAGCAGCCAAGTGGACAGCAATCAGCCCCAGTATTTT

V gene: TRBV30
D gene: TRBD1
clone size: NA
J gene: TRBJ1-1
CDR3 protein: CGSQGATEAFF
CDR3 DNA: TGTGGTTCGCAGGGGGCTACTGAAGCTTTCTTT

V gene: TRBV28
D gene: NA
clone size: NA
J gene: TRBJ2-7
CDR3 protein: CASSLPQFYEQYF
CDR3 DNA: TGTGCCAGCAGTTTACCTCAGTTCTACGAGCAGTACTTC

V gene: TRBV7-6
D gene: TRBD1
clone size: NA
J gene: TRBJ1-3
CDR3 protein: CASSTYGQGSGNTIYF
CDR3 DNA: TGTGCCAGCAGCACCTATGGACAGGGCTCTGGAAACACCATATATTTT

V gene: TRBV7-8
D gene: TRBD1
clone size: NA
J gene: TRBJ1-5
CDR3 protein: CASSLPATGGNQPQHF
CDR3 DNA: TGTGCCAGCAGCTTACCTGCGACAGGGGGCAATCAGCCCCAGCATTTT

V gene: TRBV7-6
D gene: TRBD1
clone size: NA
J gene: TRBJ2-1
CDR3 protein: CASSLDRQGVNEQFF
CDR3 DNA: TGTGCCAGCAGCTTAGACCGACAGGGGGTCAATGAGCAGTTCTTC

V gene: TRBV27
D gene: NA
clone size: NA
J gene: TRBJ2-2
CDR3 protein: CASSFGSPGRANTGELFF
CDR3 DNA: TGTGCCAGCAGTTTTGGGAGCCCGGGCCGAGCGAACACCGGGGAGCTGTTTTTT

V gene: TRBV6-5
D gene: TRBD1
clone size: NA
J gene: TRBJ1-1
CDR3 protein: CASSDRGLTEAFF
CDR3 DNA: TGTGCCAGCAGCGACAGGGGGTTGACTGAAGCTTTCTTT

V gene: TRBV10-3
D gene: TRBD1
clone size: NA
J gene: TRBJ2-7
CDR3 protein: CAISQAGQGYEQYF
CDR3 DNA: TGTGCCATCAGTCAAGCGGGACAGGGCTACGAGCAGTACTTC

V gene: TRBV2
D gene: TRBD1
clone size: NA
J gene: TRBJ1-2
CDR3 protein: CASSPTGNYGYTF
CDR3 DNA: TGTGCCAGCAGTCCGACAGGGAACTATGGCTACACCTTC

V gene: TRBV28
D gene: TRBD1
clone size: NA
J gene: TRBJ1-5
CDR3 protein: CASSLRQGGNQPQHF
CDR3 DNA: TGTGCCAGCAGTTTAAGACAGGGAGGCAATCAGCCCCAGCATTTT

V gene: TRBV28
D gene: TRBD2
clone size: NA
J gene: TRBJ2-7
CDR3 protein: CASRTPGTRIKVEQYF
CDR3 DNA: TGTGCCAGCAGAACCCCCGGGACTAGAATTAAGGTAGAGCAGTACTTC

V gene: TRBV5-8
D gene: NA
clone size: NA
J gene: TRBJ2-2
CDR3 protein: CASSLVGFLTNTGELFF
CDR3 DNA: TGTGCCAGCAGCTTGGTTGGCTTCCTGACGAACACCGGGGAGCTGTTTTTT

V gene: TRBV28
D gene: NA
clone size: few
J gene: TRBJ2-7
CDR3 protein: CASSSQGIYYEQYF
CDR3 DNA: TGTGCCAGCAGTAGTCAGGGGATCTATTACGAGCAGTACTTC

V gene: TRBV7-2
D gene: TRBD1
clone size: NA
J gene: TRBJ1-1
CDR3 protein: CASSSRGTVLRRAEAFF
CDR3 DNA: TGTGCCAGCAGCTCTAGAGGGACAGTGCTCCGGAGGGCTGAAGCTTTCTTT

V gene: TRBV10-1
D gene: NA
clone size: NA
J gene: TRBJ1-2
CDR3 protein: CASSGDEDRDNYGYTF
CDR3 DNA: TGCGCCAGCAGTGGGGATGAGGACAGAGATAACTATGGCTACACCTTC

V gene: TRBV5-8
D gene: NA
clone size: NA
J gene: TRBJ1-3
CDR3 protein: CASSLVRAHGLSGNTIYF
CDR3 DNA: TGTGCCAGCAGCTTGGTACGGGCTCACGGACTCTCTGGAAACACCATATATTTT

V gene: TRBV19
D gene: NA
clone size: NA
J gene: TRBJ1-1
CDR3 protein: CASSRIFRESRLVTEAFF
CDR3 DNA: TGTGCCAGTAGTAGGATCTTCAGGGAATCACGTTTGGTCACTGAAGCTTTCTTT

V gene: TRBV13
D gene: TRBD1
clone size: NA
J gene: TRBJ1-2
CDR3 protein: CASSSGQLLNYGYTF
CDR3 DNA: TGTGCCAGCAGCTCGGGACAGCTACTTAACTATGGCTACACCTTC

V gene: TRBV6-4
D gene: TRBD2
clone size: few
J gene: TRBJ2-1
CDR3 protein: CASSVRAGGHEQFF
CDR3 DNA: TGTGCCAGCAGTGTTCGAGCGGGGGGCCATGAGCAGTTCTTC

V gene: TRBV7-9
D gene: TRBD1
clone size: NA
J gene: TRBJ1-2
CDR3 protein: CASSIEGAANYGYTF
CDR3 DNA: TGTGCCAGCAGCATAGAGGGGGCGGCGAACTATGGCTACACCTTC

V gene: TRBV7-6
D gene: TRBD1
clone size: NA
J gene: TRBJ2-2
CDR3 protein: CASSFRTGGTGELFF
CDR3 DNA: TGTGCCAGCAGCTTCCGGACAGGGGGGACCGGGGAGCTGTTTTTT

V gene: TRBV6-5
D gene: TRBD1
clone size: NA
J gene: TRBJ1-4
CDR3 protein: CATLNRGATNEKLFF
CDR3 DNA: TGTGCCACCTTAAACAGGGGCGCAACTAATGAAAAACTGTTTTTT

V gene: TRBV28
D gene: NA
clone size: once
J gene: TRBJ2-7
CDR3 protein: CASSPAGASYEQYF
CDR3 DNA: TGTGCCAGCAGTCCCGCGGGGGCCTCCTACGAGCAGTACTTC

V gene: TRBV4-3
D gene: NA
clone size: many
J gene: TRBJ2-7
CDR3 protein: CASSQTWGLDEQYF
CDR3 DNA: TGCGCCAGCAGCCAAACCTGGGGGCTCGACGAGCAGTACTTC

V gene: TRBV18
D gene: NA
clone size: NA
J gene: TRBJ2-2
CDR3 protein: CASSPGGTGELFF
CDR3 DNA: TGTGCCAGCTCCCCTGGCGGGACCGGGGAGCTGTTTTTT

V gene: TRBV29-1
D gene: TRBD1
clone size: few
J gene: TRBJ2-3
CDR3 protein: CSVARGLGDTQYF
CDR3 DNA: TGCAGCGTTGCCAGGGGGCTTGGAGATACGCAGTATTTT